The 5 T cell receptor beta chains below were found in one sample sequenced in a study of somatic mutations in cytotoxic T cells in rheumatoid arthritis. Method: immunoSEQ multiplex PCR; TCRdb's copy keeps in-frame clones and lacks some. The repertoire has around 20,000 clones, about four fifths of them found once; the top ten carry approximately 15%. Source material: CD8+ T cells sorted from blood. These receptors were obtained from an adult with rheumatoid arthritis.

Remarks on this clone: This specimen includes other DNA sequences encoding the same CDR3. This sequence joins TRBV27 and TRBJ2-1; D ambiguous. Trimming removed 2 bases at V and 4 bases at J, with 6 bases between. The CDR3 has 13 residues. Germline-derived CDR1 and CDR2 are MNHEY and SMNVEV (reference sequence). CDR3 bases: TGTGCCAGCAGTTTAGGTCTATACAATGAGCAGTTCTTC. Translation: CASSLGLYNEQFF.

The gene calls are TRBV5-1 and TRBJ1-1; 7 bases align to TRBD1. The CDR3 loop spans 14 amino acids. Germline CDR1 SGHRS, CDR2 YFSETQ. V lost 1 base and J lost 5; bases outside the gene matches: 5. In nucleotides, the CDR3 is TGCGCCAGCAGCTTGTCCAGGGGGTTAACTGAAGCTTTCTTT. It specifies CASSLSRGLTEAFF.

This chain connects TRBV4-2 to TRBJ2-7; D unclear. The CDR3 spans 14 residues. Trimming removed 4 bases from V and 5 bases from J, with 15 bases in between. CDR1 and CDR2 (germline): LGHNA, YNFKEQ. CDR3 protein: CASSPKSSSNEQYF. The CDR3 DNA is TGTGCCAGCAGCCCCAAGAGCTCGAGTAACGAGCAGTACTTC.

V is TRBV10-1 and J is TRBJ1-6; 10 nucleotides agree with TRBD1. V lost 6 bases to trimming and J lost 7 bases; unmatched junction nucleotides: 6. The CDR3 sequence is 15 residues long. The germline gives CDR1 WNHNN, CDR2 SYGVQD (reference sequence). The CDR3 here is CASREDRGWNSPLHF. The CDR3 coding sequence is TGCGCCAGCAGGGAGGACAGGGGGTGGAATTCACCCCTCCACTTT.

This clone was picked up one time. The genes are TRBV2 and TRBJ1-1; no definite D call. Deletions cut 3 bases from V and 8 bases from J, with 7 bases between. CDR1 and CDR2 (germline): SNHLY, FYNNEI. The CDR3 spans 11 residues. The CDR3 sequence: CASSETFEAFF. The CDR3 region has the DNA TGTGCCAGCAGTGAGACCTTCGAAGCTTTCTTT.